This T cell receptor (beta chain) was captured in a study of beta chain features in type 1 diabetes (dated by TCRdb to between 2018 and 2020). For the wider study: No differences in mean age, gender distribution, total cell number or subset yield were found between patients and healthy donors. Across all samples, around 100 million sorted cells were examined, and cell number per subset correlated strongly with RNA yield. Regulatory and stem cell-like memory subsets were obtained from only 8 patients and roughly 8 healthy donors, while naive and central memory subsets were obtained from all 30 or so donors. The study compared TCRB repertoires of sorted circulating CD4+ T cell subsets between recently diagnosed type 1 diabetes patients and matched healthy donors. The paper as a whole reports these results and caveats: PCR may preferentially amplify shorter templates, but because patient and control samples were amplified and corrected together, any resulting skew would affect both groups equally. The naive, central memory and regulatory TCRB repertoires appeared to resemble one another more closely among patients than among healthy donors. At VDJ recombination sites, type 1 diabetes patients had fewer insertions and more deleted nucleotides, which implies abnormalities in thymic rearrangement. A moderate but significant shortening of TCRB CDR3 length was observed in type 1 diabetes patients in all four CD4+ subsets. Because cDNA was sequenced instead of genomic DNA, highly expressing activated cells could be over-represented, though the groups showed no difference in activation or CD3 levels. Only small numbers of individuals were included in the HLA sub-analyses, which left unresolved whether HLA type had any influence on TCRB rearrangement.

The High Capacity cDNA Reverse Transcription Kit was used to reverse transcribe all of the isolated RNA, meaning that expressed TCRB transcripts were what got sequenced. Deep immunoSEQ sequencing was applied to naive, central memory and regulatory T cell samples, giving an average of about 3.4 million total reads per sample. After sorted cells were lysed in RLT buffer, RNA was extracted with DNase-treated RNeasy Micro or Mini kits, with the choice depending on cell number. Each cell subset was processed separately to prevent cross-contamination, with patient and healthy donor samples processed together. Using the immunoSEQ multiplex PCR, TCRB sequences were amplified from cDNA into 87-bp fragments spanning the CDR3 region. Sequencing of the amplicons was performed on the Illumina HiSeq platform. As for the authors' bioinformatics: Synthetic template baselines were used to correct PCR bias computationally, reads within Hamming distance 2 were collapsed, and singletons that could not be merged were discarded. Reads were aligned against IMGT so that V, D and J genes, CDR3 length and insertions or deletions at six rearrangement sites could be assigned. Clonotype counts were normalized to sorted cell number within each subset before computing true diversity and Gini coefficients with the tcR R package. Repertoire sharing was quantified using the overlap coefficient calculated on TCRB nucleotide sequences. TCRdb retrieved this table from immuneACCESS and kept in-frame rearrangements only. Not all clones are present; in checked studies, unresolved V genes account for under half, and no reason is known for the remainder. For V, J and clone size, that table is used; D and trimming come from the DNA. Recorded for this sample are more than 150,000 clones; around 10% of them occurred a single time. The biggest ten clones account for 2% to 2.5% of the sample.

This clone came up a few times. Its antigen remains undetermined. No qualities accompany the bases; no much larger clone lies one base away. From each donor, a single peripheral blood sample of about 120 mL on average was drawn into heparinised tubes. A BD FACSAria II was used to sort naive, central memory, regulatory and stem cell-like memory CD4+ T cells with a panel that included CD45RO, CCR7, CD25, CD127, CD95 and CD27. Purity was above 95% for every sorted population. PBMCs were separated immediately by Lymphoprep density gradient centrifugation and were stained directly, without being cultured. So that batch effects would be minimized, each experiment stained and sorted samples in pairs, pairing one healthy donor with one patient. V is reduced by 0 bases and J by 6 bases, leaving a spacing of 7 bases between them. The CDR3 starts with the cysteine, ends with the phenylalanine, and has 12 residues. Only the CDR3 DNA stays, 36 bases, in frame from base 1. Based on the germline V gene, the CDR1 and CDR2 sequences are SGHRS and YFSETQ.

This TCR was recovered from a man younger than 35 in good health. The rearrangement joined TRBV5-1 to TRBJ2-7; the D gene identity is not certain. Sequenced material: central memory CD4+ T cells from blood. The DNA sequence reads TGCGCCAGCAGCTTGGCCAAGGGCGAGCAGTACTTC. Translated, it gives CASSLAKGEQYF. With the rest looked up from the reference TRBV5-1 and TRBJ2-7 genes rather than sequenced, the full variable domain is KAGVTQTPRYLIKTRGQQVTLSCSPISGHRSVSWYQQTPGQGLQFLFEYFSETQRNKGNFPGRFSGRQFSNSRSEMNVSTLELGDSALYLCASSLAKGEQYFGPGTRLTVT.